These 23 T cell receptor beta chains share one sample of origin, sequenced in a study of blood T cell repertoires in COVID-19. Assay used: immunoSEQ multiplex PCR; TCRdb lists only in-frame clones, some missing. The table shows about 88,000 clones, with 70% to 90% occurring only once. Sequencing used peripheral blood. All receptors come from a woman aged 65 to 85 with acute or convalescent COVID-19.

The chain combines TRBV3-1 (or the pseudogene TRBV3-2) with TRBJ1-1; 11 bases fit TRBD1. Germline V gives CDR1 LGHDT, CDR2 YNNKEL (reference sequence). This CDR3 is 15 amino acids long. Germline trimming cut 4 bases from V and 3 bases from J; bases unmatched to any gene: 4. This CDR3 is CASSPRDRGYTEAFF. The DNA for the CDR3 is TGTGCCAGCAGCCCCCGGGACAGGGGGTACACTGAAGCTTTCTTT.

The J gene is TRBJ1-1, the V gene TRBV14; D gene unclear. V lost 1 base and J lost 10, with 19 bases in between. CDR1 and CDR2 from the germline V gene are SGHDN and FVKESK. This CDR3 spans 15 amino acids. This CDR3 is CASSQAPSLPGRAFF. For the CDR3, the DNA is TGTGCCAGCAGCCAAGCTCCGTCTCTACCGGGTAGAGCTTTCTTT.

The chain links TRBV5-4 to TRBJ1-1; tentatively, D is TRBD1 (6 bases). Germline CDR1 is SGHNT and CDR2 is YYREEE (reference sequence). V shed 4 bases and J shed 1 base, with 11 bases lying between them. The CDR3 covers 14 residues. The CDR3 sequence is CASSRTAQNTEAFF. The CDR3 nucleotides are TGTGCCAGCAGCCGGACAGCCCAGAACACTGAAGCTTTCTTT.

This clone occurred a few times. The CDR3 region has the DNA TGTGCCTGGAGTCCCCTGGGGGCAGCGAACACCGGGGAGCTGTTTTTT. The encoded protein is CAWSPLGAANTGELFF. J is TRBJ2-2 and V is TRBV30, with D possibly being TRBD1 (6 bases). The V gene's germline CDR1 is GTSNPN and CDR2 SVGIG (reference sequence). The CDR3 loop spans 16 amino acids. Deletions cut 2 bases from V and 0 bases from J, with 13 bases between.

J is TRBJ2-7 and V is TRBV7-2; the match to TRBD2 covers 14 bases. After removal of 0 bases from V and 4 bases from J, the junction contained 8 bases not matched to a gene. This CDR3 has 18 amino acids. The germline gives CDR1 SGHTA, CDR2 FQGNSA. In DNA form, the CDR3 reads TGTGCCAGCAGCTTAGCGGGGGGACTAGCGGGAGTGCGGTACGAGCAGTACGTC. Translated: CASSLAGGLAGVRYEQYV.

The chain employs TRBV13 and TRBJ2-3; 8 positions agree with TRBD2. Germline assignment: CDR1 PRHDT and CDR2 FYEKMQ (reference sequence). The CDR3 consists of 16 residues. J lost 1 base, V lost 5 bases, and 8 bases had no gene match. The CDR3 DNA sequence: TGTGCCAGCAGCCCGGAAGCGGGGGAACGCACAGATACGCAGTATTTT. Translated: CASSPEAGERTDTQYF.

The chain couples TRBV10-1 to TRBJ2-1; D remains unclear. The CDR3 length is 13 residues. The germline V gene encodes CDR1 WNHNN and CDR2 SYGVQD (reference sequence). The germline V and J ends were trimmed by 5 bases and 10 bases, with 15 bases remaining between them. CDR3 region: CASSPRTTSEQFF. In DNA, the CDR3 is TGCGCCAGCAGTCCACGTACCACATCGGAGCAGTTCTTC.

This clone was recorded only once. The chain couples TRBV6-4 to TRBJ2-1; 9 positions agree with TRBD1. Germline V gene lookup returns CDR1 MRHNA and CDR2 SNTAGT. The CDR3 consists of 14 residues. J was trimmed by 7 bases and V by 2 bases; bases with no gene match: 3. Written as DNA, the CDR3 is TGTGCCAGCAGTGACCCGGGACAGGGAAATGAGCAGTTCTTC. It is translated as CASSDPGQGNEQFF.

This chain links TRBV4-3 with TRBJ2-1; TRBD1 agrees at 9 bases. CDR1 is LGHNA and CDR2 is YSLEER in the germline V gene. CDR3 length equals 15 residues. V lost 4 bases to trimming and J lost 1 base; unmatched junction nucleotides: 2. The CDR3 DNA is TGCGCCAGCAGCCTAGACAGGGGGTCCTACAATGAGCAGTTCTTC. Encoded protein: CASSLDRGSYNEQFF.

J is TRBJ1-2 and V is TRBV10-2, with 8 positions matching TRBD1. The CDR3 extends over 14 amino acids. Germline CDR1 WSHSY, CDR2 SAAADI. V shed 8 bases and J 5 bases; nucleotides not matched to a gene: 10. This CDR3 is CASAPLDRDYGYTF. The CDR3 coding sequence is TGCGCCAGCGCCCCCCTGGACAGGGATTATGGCTACACCTTC.

This chain joins TRBV15 and TRBJ1-5; 8 nucleotides match TRBD1. CDR3 length: 16 residues. The V and J ends lost 0 bases and 7 bases, in that order; junction bases with no gene match: 8. The germline CDR1 and CDR2 sequences are LNHNV and YYDKDF (reference sequence). CDR3 DNA: TGTGCCACCAGCAGAGATCGCCAGGGGGCAGGACAGCCCCAGCATTTT. As protein: CATSRDRQGAGQPQHF.

The chain links TRBV19 to TRBJ1-5; 12 bases fit TRBD1. Per the germline V gene, CDR1 is LNHDA and CDR2 is SQIVND (reference sequence). V trimming: 3 bases; J trimming: 3 bases; junction bases outside the gene matches: 3. This CDR3 spans 16 amino acids. This chain's CDR3 is CASSITGQGANQPQHF. The DNA of the CDR3 is TGTGCCAGTAGTATCACGGGACAGGGGGCCAATCAGCCCCAGCATTTT.

J is TRBJ2-1 and V is TRBV7-9, with TRBD1 matching 9 bases. Germline CDR1 and CDR2: SEHNR and FQNEAQ (reference sequence). V lost 5 bases to trimming and J lost 8 bases; unmatched junction nucleotides: 10. CDR3 length equals 15 residues. The CDR3 protein is CASSPTGGTIDEQFF. In DNA, the CDR3 is TGTGCCAGCAGCCCAACAGGGGGCACGATCGATGAGCAGTTCTTC.

This chain joins TRBV6-5 and TRBJ1-3; D remains unclear. V dropped 4 bases and J dropped 0 bases, with 4 bases sitting between them. The germline V gene has CDR1 MNHEY and CDR2 SVGAGI. The CDR3 is 13 residues long. The CDR3 is CASSSLSGNTIYF. CDR3 DNA: TGTGCCAGCAGTTCCCTCTCTGGAAACACCATATATTTT.

The V gene is TRBV5-4, the J gene TRBJ2-1, with D possibly being TRBD1 (5 bases). Per the germline V gene, CDR1 is SGHNT and CDR2 is YYREEE (reference sequence). The V gene lost 0 bases and the J gene lost 7 bases, with 17 bases spanning the gap. The CDR3 sequence is 16 residues long. The CDR3 is CASSLVGGAFRNEQFF. CDR3 DNA: TGTGCCAGCAGCTTGGTCGGTGGGGCCTTTCGTAATGAGCAGTTCTTC.

The chain combines TRBV5-4 with TRBJ1-6; 8 nucleotides align to TRBD1. Germline CDR1 and CDR2: SGHNT and YYREEE (reference sequence). The CDR3 runs 14 residues. After removal of 0 bases from V and 9 bases from J, the junction contained 2 bases not matched to a gene. The CDR3 protein is CASSLAQGASPLHF. The CDR3 region has the DNA TGTGCCAGCAGCTTGGCCCAGGGGGCTTCACCCCTCCACTTT.

The chain recombines TRBV6-1 with TRBJ1-6, with 8 bases identical to TRBD1. This CDR3 region has 16 residues. V lost 4 bases, J lost 6 bases, and 8 bases stayed unmatched. Germline V lookup: CDR1 MNHNS, CDR2 SASEGT. The CDR3 DNA is TGTGCCAGCAGTGCTATAACAGGGGGTTCTAATTCACCCCTCCACTTT. Translating gives CASSAITGGSNSPLHF.

This chain connects TRBV7-9 to TRBJ2-7; D is ambiguous. V lost 3 bases, J lost 0 bases, and 9 bases lay in between. This CDR3 has 14 residues. The germline CDR1 and CDR2 sequences are SEHNR and FQNEAQ (reference sequence). As DNA, the CDR3 is TGTGCCAGCAGCTTTGACATCAGCTCCTACGAGCAGTACGTC. Translation gives CASSFDISSYEQYV.

The V and J genes are TRBV28 and TRBJ2-2; 12 nucleotides align to TRBD1. V lost 5 bases, J lost 3 bases, and 10 bases stayed unmatched. This CDR3 has 18 amino acids. Per the germline V gene, CDR1 is MDHEN and CDR2 is SYDVKM. The CDR3 DNA follows: TGTGCCAGCAGTAAAATCCGGGACAGGGGGCTTGACACCGGGGAGCTGTTTTTT. This translates into CASSKIRDRGLDTGELFF.

The chain joins TRBV5-1 to TRBJ2-7; 12 bases are shared with TRBD1. V dropped 7 bases and J dropped 4; count of bases not matched to a gene: 21. This CDR3 comprises 19 residues. CDR1 and CDR2 from the germline V gene are SGHRS and YFSETQ. CDR3 region: CASPRAGQGALGRDYEQYV. CDR3 nucleotide sequence: TGCGCCAGCCCGAGGGCGGGACAGGGGGCTTTAGGTCGCGATTACGAGCAGTACGTC.

The J gene is TRBJ2-1, the V gene TRBV11-3, with 8 positions matching TRBD2. The V segment lost 4 bases and the J segment 8 bases; nucleotides outside the gene matches: 7. Germline V gene data show CDR1 as SGHNT and CDR2 as YENEEA. This CDR3 region has 14 residues. The CDR3 here is CASSSPGLGHEQFF. The CDR3 DNA is TGTGCCAGCAGCTCCCCGGGACTAGGCCATGAGCAGTTCTTC.

The CDR3 sequence is CASSSPGQTDVHEQYV. CDR3 DNA: TGCGCCAGCAGCTCCCCGGGACAAACGGACGTTCACGAGCAGTACGTC. The V gene is TRBV5-1, the J gene TRBJ2-7, with D tentatively TRBD1 (6 bases). Germline lookup yields CDR1 SGHRS and CDR2 YFSETQ. The ends were cut back, 3 bases at V and 5 bases at J, with 21 bases in the middle. This CDR3 contains 16 residues.

This clone was picked up one time. V and J are TRBV27 and TRBJ1-4; D not certain. The length of the CDR3 is 16 residues. The ends were cut back, 5 bases at V and 0 bases at J, with 13 bases in the middle. Germline CDR1 and CDR2: MNHEY and SMNVEV (reference sequence). CDR3 in amino acids: CASSLTPFATNEKLFF. In DNA form, the CDR3 reads TGTGCCAGCAGTCTGACACCTTTTGCAACTAATGAAAAACTGTTTTTT.